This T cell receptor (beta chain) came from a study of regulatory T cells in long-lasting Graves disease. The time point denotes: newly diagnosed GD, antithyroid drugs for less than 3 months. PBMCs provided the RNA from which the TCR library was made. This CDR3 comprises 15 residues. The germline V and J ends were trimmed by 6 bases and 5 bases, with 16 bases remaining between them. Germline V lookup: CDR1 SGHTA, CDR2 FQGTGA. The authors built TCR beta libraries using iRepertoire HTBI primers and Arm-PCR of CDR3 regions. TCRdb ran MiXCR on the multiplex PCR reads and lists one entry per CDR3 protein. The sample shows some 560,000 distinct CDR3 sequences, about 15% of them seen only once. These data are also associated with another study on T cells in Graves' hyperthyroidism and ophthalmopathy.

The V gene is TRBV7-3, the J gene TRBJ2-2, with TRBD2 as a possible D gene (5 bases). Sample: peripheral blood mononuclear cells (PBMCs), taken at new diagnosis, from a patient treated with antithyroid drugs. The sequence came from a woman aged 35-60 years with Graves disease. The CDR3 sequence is CASSQAAGVTGELFF. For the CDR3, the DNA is TGTGCCAGCAGTCAGGCAGCCGGGGTTACCGGGGAGCTGTTTTTT.